These 20 T cell receptor beta chains were all obtained from the same sample, sequenced in a study of blood T cells in healthy people across ages (dated by TCRdb to between 2014 and 2016). Receptor amplification or capture employed 5' RACE. The run used an Illumina HiSeq 2500. A second PCR of roughly 6 to 12 cycles was run with a J-beta primer mix and a sample-barcoded 5' primer. The public reads were quality trimmed at Q25 with fastp and then assembled into clones with MiXCR by TCRdb, keeping productive beta chains. Each entry is one CDR3 protein sequence, shown with its most common DNA and genes. This sample is represented by hundreds of thousands of distinct CDR3 sequences; 40% to 50% of them were singletons. Clones ranked in the top ten supply nearly 20% of the sample. The sequencing sample was made of blood. The receptors were gathered from a man aged 55-75 years in good health.

Only a few counts were recorded for this clonotype. The chain employs TRBV30 and TRBJ2-4; the D gene is possibly TRBD1 (5 bases). Germline V gene data show CDR1 as GTSNPN and CDR2 as SVGIG (reference sequence). This CDR3 has 12 residues. V dropped 1 base and J dropped 9 bases, with 10 bases sitting between them. The CDR3 nucleotides read TGTGCCTGGAGTGCCAGGGTGACCATTCAGTACTTC. Its translation is CAWSARVTIQYF.

V is TRBV30 and J is TRBJ1-1; D gene ambiguous. The germline V and J ends were trimmed by 2 bases and 1 base, with 8 bases remaining between them. The germline gives CDR1 GTSNPN, CDR2 SVGIG (reference sequence). This CDR3 is built from 13 residues. The CDR3 nucleotides read TGTGCCTGGAGTTCTGGCAAGAACACTGAAGCTTTCTTT. Its translation is CAWSSGKNTEAFF. The full variable domain, completed using reference TRBV30 and TRBJ1-1, is SQTIHQWPATLVQPVGSPLSLECTVEGTSNPNLYWYRQAAGRGLQLLFYSVGIGQISSEVPQNLSASRPQDRQFILSSKKLLLSDSGFYLCAWSSGKNTEAFFGQGTRLTVV.

The sample holds a few counts of this clonotype. The V gene is TRBV28, the J gene TRBJ2-7; D is unresolved. The DNA end is more similar to TRBJ2-5, so the J call may be wrong. The CDR3 has 15 residues. CDR1 MDHEN and CDR2 SYDVKM come from the germline V gene. This chain's CDR3 is CASSSTSRSPQTQYF. CDR3 bases: TGTGCCAGCAGTTCTACTTCCAGATCTCCTCAGACCCAGTACTTC.

In this sample, this clonotype turned up a few times. V is TRBV20-1 and J is TRBJ2-7; maybe TRBD1 (7 bases). The germline V gene encodes CDR1 DFQATT and CDR2 SNEGSKA (reference sequence). The CDR3 spans 15 residues. Trimming stripped 3 bases from V and 0 bases from J, with 15 bases between. This CDR3 is CSARGGQSPSYEQYF. The CDR3 DNA reads TGCAGTGCTAGGGGGGGACAGAGTCCCTCCTACGAGCAGTACTTC.

This clonotype appeared a few times. The chain uses TRBV14 and TRBJ2-1, with 9 bases lining up with TRBD2. Germline V gene data show CDR1 as SGHDN and CDR2 as FVKESK. The CDR3 has 15 residues. The V and J ends lost 4 bases and 4 bases, in that order; junction bases with no gene match: 5. The CDR3 is CASSRGTSPYNEQFF. DNA for the CDR3: TGTGCCAGCAGCCGCGGGACTAGCCCATACAATGAGCAGTTCTTC.

This clonotype has just a few counts. The V and J genes are TRBV3-1 and TRBJ2-7; weak D call: TRBD1 (5 bases). The V end lost 4 bases, the J end lost 9 bases, and 10 bases lay between the germline ends. CDR3 size: 11 residues. Germline values: CDR1 LGHDT, CDR2 YNNKEL (reference sequence). CDR3 nucleotides: TGTGCCAGCAGCCTTGGACATCGGCAGTACTTC. It specifies CASSLGHRQYF.

About this clonotype itself: Germline is not matched at one junction end, which may reflect a read error. This chain uses TRBV7-9 with TRBJ1-4; 10 bases agree with TRBD1. CDR1 is SEHNR and CDR2 is FQNEAQ in the germline V gene (reference sequence). This CDR3 has 15 residues. The CDR3 protein is CASSPGTGAYERLFF. The CDR3, as DNA: TGTGCCAGCAGCCCCGGGACAGGGGCGTATGAAAGACTGTTTTTT.

This chain connects TRBV20-1 to TRBJ2-5; 8 bases match TRBD2. CDR3 length: 16 amino acids. Germline-derived CDR1 and CDR2 are DFQATT and SNEGSKA (reference sequence). Unmatched junction bases numbered 12, after V lost 3 bases and J lost 3 bases. CDR3 region: CSASPPFAGGKETQYF. DNA for the CDR3: TGCAGTGCTAGCCCGCCCTTCGCGGGGGGCAAAGAGACCCAGTACTTC.

This clonotype was recorded a few times. The CDR3 loop reads CAISERQEAHEQYF. CDR3 in DNA: TGTGCCATCAGTGAACGACAGGAAGCCCACGAGCAGTACTTC. V and J are TRBV10-3 and TRBJ2-7, with a weak D call TRBD1 (6 bases). This CDR3 is 14 amino acids long. The V gene's germline CDR1 is ENHRY and CDR2 SYGVKD. Between the trimmed V and J ends, which lost 3 bases and 5 bases, there was a span of 14 bases.

V is TRBV5-4 and J is TRBJ1-3; D unclear. CDR1 SGHNT and CDR2 YYREEE come from the germline V gene (reference sequence). V was pared by 0 bases and J by 1 base, with 8 bases between. The CDR3 runs to 15 residues. Written as DNA, the CDR3 is TGTGCCAGCAGCTTGGACGGACGTTCTGGAAACACCATATATTTT. Protein sequence: CASSLDGRSGNTIYF.

The rearrangement joins TRBV20-1 to TRBJ1-5, with D possibly being TRBD1 (5 bases). CDR3 length: 16 amino acids. Germline V gives CDR1 DFQATT, CDR2 SNEGSKA (reference sequence). V dropped 5 bases and J dropped 0 bases, with 17 bases sitting between them. The CDR3 sequence is CSASRVDKDSNQPQHF. The CDR3 coding sequence is TGCAGTGCTTCTAGAGTGGACAAGGATAGCAATCAGCCCCAGCATTTT.

The gene calls are TRBV15 and TRBJ2-1; D is unclear. Germline lookup yields CDR1 LNHNV and CDR2 YYDKDF (reference sequence). Trimming shortened V by 1 base and J by 2 bases, and 12 bases separated the two germline ends. The CDR3 is made up of 16 amino acids. This CDR3 reads CATSRVGRIAYNEQFF. DNA of the CDR3: TGTGCCACCAGCAGAGTTGGACGGATAGCCTACAATGAGCAGTTCTTC.

This chain joins TRBV7-9 and TRBJ1-1; the match to TRBD1 covers 8 bases. CDR1 and CDR2 (germline): SEHNR, FQNEAQ (reference sequence). CDR3 length: 13 amino acids. The J segment lost 7 bases and the V segment lost 6 bases, leaving 7 bases of the junction unmatched. CDR3 bases: TGTGCCAGCAGGGCCGGGACAGGATTTGAAGCTTTCTTT. This codes for CASRAGTGFEAFF.

This clonotype occurred many times. The chain couples TRBV7-2 to TRBJ1-4; no clear D. The V gene's germline CDR1 is SGHTA and CDR2 FQGNSA. Trimming cost V 5 bases and J 3 bases, with 19 bases left between them. The CDR3 contains 17 residues. The CDR3 here is CASSQRPRSGANEKLFF. CDR3 nucleotides: TGTGCCAGCAGCCAACGACCCCGATCTGGAGCTAATGAAAAACTGTTTTTT.

In this sample, this clonotype turned up a few times. The chain links TRBV12-3 or TRBV12-4 to TRBJ1-4, with D tentatively TRBD1 (5 bases). The CDR3 has 13 amino acids. Trimming removed 3 bases from V and 5 bases from J, with 7 bases in between. The CDR3 loop is CASSFNRNEKLFF. CDR3 coding DNA: TGTGCCAGCAGTTTTAACAGGAATGAAAAACTGTTTTTT.

J is TRBJ2-7 and V is TRBV28; D ambiguous. Germline assignment: CDR1 MDHEN and CDR2 SYDVKM. The CDR3 loop spans 15 amino acids. Deletions cut 3 bases from V and 3 bases from J, with 15 bases between. The chain's CDR3 is CASSFGSVGSYEQYF. CDR3 in DNA: TGTGCCAGCAGTTTCGGCAGCGTTGGCAGCTACGAGCAGTACTTC.

This chain links TRBV27 with TRBJ2-3, with 10 bases aligning to TRBD1. The CDR3 is made up of 16 amino acids. V was clipped by 5 bases and J by 7 bases; unmatched bases: 12. CDR1 MNHEY and CDR2 SMNVEV come from the germline V gene (reference sequence). CDR3 loop: CASSEEWKDRGYTQYF. In DNA form, the CDR3 reads TGTGCCAGCAGTGAAGAATGGAAGGACAGGGGGTATACGCAGTATTTT.

This CDR3 is CASSHYAGNGQPQHF. The CDR3, as DNA: TGTGCCAGCAGCCATTACGCAGGGAACGGGCAGCCCCAGCATTTT. The V and J genes are TRBV7-8 and TRBJ1-5, with D possibly matching TRBD1 (5 bases). V was cut by 5 bases and J by 7 bases, with 18 bases left in between. Looked up from germline, CDR1 is SGHVS and CDR2 is FQNEAQ. The CDR3 sequence is 15 residues long. Filled out from reference TRBV7-8 and TRBJ1-5, the complete variable domain reads GAGVSQSPRYKVAKRGQDVALRCDPISGHVSLFWYQQALGQGPEFLTYFQNEAQLDKSGLPSDRFFAERPEGSVSTLKIQRTQQEDSAVYLCASSHYAGNGQPQHFGDGTRLSIL.

The V call is TRBV9, the J call TRBJ2-5, with no clear D. The CDR3 is made up of 13 amino acids. With 0 bases removed from V and 5 bases from J, the gap between germline ends came to 8 bases. Germline lookup yields CDR1 SGDLS and CDR2 YYNGEE. CDR3 coding DNA: TGTGCCAGCAGCGTAGATTCTAGGGAGACCCAGTACTTC. This gives the protein CASSVDSRETQYF.

This clonotype turned up a few times. The rearrangement uses TRBV23-1 and TRBJ1-2, with TRBD1 matching over 11 bases. TRBV23-1 is identified as an open reading frame with a role that is uncertain. The CDR3 has 14 residues. After removal of 6 bases from V and 8 bases from J, the junction contained 8 bases not matched to a gene. CDR3 in DNA: TGCGCCAGCAGCAGCGGAAGGACAGGGGGCGGCTACACCTTC. It specifies CASSSGRTGGGYTF.